This is a list of T cell receptor beta chains from one sample in a study of T cells in Graves' hyperthyroidism and ophthalmopathy. From the multiplex PCR reads, TCRdb called clonotypes with MiXCR, one entry per CDR3 protein. The sample consists of around 420,000 distinct CDR3 sequences, 15% to 18% of them appearing once. The sequencing sample was made of blood. These receptors all stem from a woman in her late teens or twenties with Graves' hyperthyroidism. Each CDR3 is given with its conserved first and last residue. D genes are given only for firm matches. Only part of the rows carry a size: once, few, many, or a class if the clone is expanded.

TRBV14,TRBJ1-1,.,many,CASSSSPTEAFF,TGTGCCAGCAGCTCCAGTCCCACTGAAGCTTTCTTT
TRBV24-1,TRBJ2-3,.,.,CATSAGAKVTDTQYF,TGTGCCACCAGTGCGGGGGCCAAAGTCACAGATACGCAGTATTTT
TRBV24-1,TRBJ1-2,.,many,CATSDPGQTYGYTF,TGTGCCACCAGTGACCCCGGACAGACCTATGGCTACACCTTC
TRBV9,TRBJ2-1,.,.,CASSVEIRGYNEQFF,TGTGCCAGCAGCGTAGAGATAAGGGGGTACAATGAGCAGTTCTTC
TRBV2,TRBJ2-1,TRBD2,many,CASPAALAGLNEQFF,TGTGCCAGCCCCGCGGCACTAGCGGGGCTGAATGAGCAGTTCTTC
TRBV6-1,TRBJ1-5,.,few,CASSDKEGRGSNQPQHF,TGTGCCAGCAGTGATAAGGAGGGAAGAGGCAGCAATCAGCCCCAGCATTTT
TRBV11-2,TRBJ1-2,TRBD1,many,CASSLLGTGPHYTF,TGTGCCAGCAGCTTGTTAGGGACAGGGCCCCACTACACCTTC
TRBV27,TRBJ1-6,.,many,CASSSDLNSPLHF,TGTGCCAGCAGTTCAGACCTCAATTCACCCCTCCACTTT
TRBV18,TRBJ2-3,TRBD1,many,CASSRRQGTSTDTQYF,TGTGCCAGCTCACGGCGACAGGGGACTAGCACAGATACGCAGTATTTT
TRBV20-1,TRBJ1-5,.,few,CSARPSGAGMNQPQHF,TGCAGTGCTAGACCATCTGGGGCAGGTATGAATCAGCCCCAGCATTTT
TRBV15,TRBJ1-1,TRBD1,few,CATSRTLRQGPAFF,TGTGCCACCAGCAGAACCCTTAGACAGGGTCCAGCTTTCTTT
TRBV29-1,TRBJ2-5,.,.,CSVGSETQYF,TGCAGCGTTGGATCAGAGACCCAGTACTTC
TRBV9,TRBJ2-1,TRBD2,.,CASSVGSSGGHNEQFF,TGTGCCAGCAGCGTAGGAAGTAGCGGGGGCCACAATGAGCAGTTCTTC
TRBV29-1,TRBJ2-1,.,few,CSVEPMDPRRTHNEQFF,TGCAGCGTTGAACCTATGGACCCACGGCGAACCCACAATGAGCAGTTCTTC
TRBV5-1,TRBJ1-1,.,.,CASKTANTESFF,TGCGCCAGCAAGACCGCGAACACTGAATCTTTCTTT
TRBV5-1,TRBJ2-5,.,.,CASSLGRGLEERTQYF,TGCGCCAGCAGCTTGGGAAGGGGCCTCGAGGAAAGGACCCAGTACTTC
TRBV19,TRBJ1-5,.,.,CASSTTGFDQPQHF,TGTGCCAGTAGTACTACAGGGTTCGATCAGCCCCAGCATTTT
TRBV12-3/TRBV12-4,TRBJ2-1,.,many,CASSSGLSYNEQFF,TGTGCCAGCAGTTCGGGGCTCAGCTACAATGAGCAGTTCTTC
TRBV29-1,TRBJ1-1,.,many,CSVSEGLREAFF,TGCAGCGTTTCAGAAGGATTACGTGAAGCTTTCTTT
TRBV12-3/TRBV12-4,TRBJ1-2,.,many,CASSLGQIGYTF,TGTGCCAGCAGTTTAGGACAGATCGGCTACACCTTC
TRBV6-1,TRBJ1-5,TRBD1,.,CASTTGGNQPQHF,TGTGCCAGCACCACAGGGGGCAATCAGCCCCAGCATTTT
TRBV12-3/TRBV12-4,TRBJ1-5,TRBD1,few,CASSLAAGGNIGNQPQHF,TGTGCCAGCAGTTTAGCTGCAGGGGGCAATATAGGCAATCAGCCCCAGCATTTT
TRBV5-1,TRBJ2-3,TRBD2,many,CASGTSGFTDTQYF,TGCGCCAGCGGGACTAGCGGGTTCACAGATACGCAGTATTTT
TRBV20-1,TRBJ1-5,.,many,CSARRTAEQPQHF,TGCAGTGCTAGGAGGACAGCAGAACAGCCCCAGCATTTT
TRBV20-1,TRBJ2-3,TRBD2,many,CSARDLTSGSSADTQYF,TGCAGTGCTAGAGATCTCACGAGCGGGAGTTCCGCAGATACGCAGTATTTT
TRBV12-3/TRBV12-4,TRBJ1-1,.,many,CASSLGQANTEAFF,TGTGCCAGCAGTTTGGGGCAGGCGAACACTGAAGCTTTCTTT
TRBV19,TRBJ1-2,.,.,CASSTFASGGGYTF,TGTGCCAGTAGTACCTTCGCTTCGGGGGGCGGCTACACCTTC
TRBV20-1,TRBJ1-1,TRBD1,many,CSAPDRGLQTEAFF,TGCAGTGCCCCGGACAGGGGCCTCCAGACTGAAGCTTTCTTT
TRBV6-1,TRBJ2-1,TRBD1,many,CASSGGTGITNEQFF,TGTGCCAGCAGTGGGGGGACAGGGATTACGAATGAGCAGTTCTTC
TRBV9,TRBJ1-4,.,.,CASSRTGDNEKLFF,TGTGCCAGCAGTCGGACTGGAGATAATGAAAAACTGTTTTTT
TRBV25-1,TRBJ2-2,TRBD1,.,CATEDLTGVNTGELFF,TGTGCCACCGAGGATTTGACAGGGGTGAACACCGGGGAGCTGTTTTTT
TRBV5-1,TRBJ1-2,TRBD1,.,CASSFGTGSGYTF,TGCGCCAGCAGCTTTGGGACAGGCAGTGGCTACACCTTC
TRBV20-1,TRBJ2-1,.,many,CSARDPLRSSYNEQFF,TGCAGTGCTAGAGATCCGTTGCGAAGCTCCTACAATGAGCAGTTCTTC
TRBV6-1,TRBJ2-1,TRBD2,.,CASRRVSGGVGEQFF,TGTGCCAGCAGACGCGTGAGCGGGGGGGTTGGTGAGCAGTTCTTC
TRBV28,TRBJ1-2,.,many,CASSYRLRLLYGYTF,TGTGCCAGCAGTTACAGGCTTAGGTTACTCTATGGCTACACCTTC
TRBV20-1,TRBJ1-5,TRBD1,many,CSVPQGQEHQPQHF,TGCAGTGTCCCTCAGGGACAGGAACATCAGCCCCAGCATTTT
TRBV20-1,TRBJ2-3,.,many,CSATPGLLTDTQYF,TGCAGTGCTACCCCGGGACTCCTCACAGATACGCAGTATTTT
TRBV20-1,TRBJ2-5,.,many,CSARVSGAAGRTQYF,TGCAGTGCTAGAGTTTCAGGGGCAGCTGGAAGGACCCAGTACTTC
TRBV27,TRBJ1-2,.,many,CASSNYYGYTF,TGTGCCAGCAGTAATTACTATGGCTACACCTTC
TRBV6-1,TRBJ2-3,.,.,CASSGIKGGTDTQYF,TGTGCCAGCAGTGGTATTAAGGGAGGCACAGATACGCAGTATTTT
TRBV19,TRBJ2-7,.,few,CASSPGANYEQYF,TGTGCCAGTAGTCCGGGGGCTAATTACGAGCAGTACTTC
TRBV27,TRBJ1-4,.,many,CASTSYATNEKLFF,TGTGCCAGCACCTCATATGCAACTAATGAAAAACTGTTTTTT
TRBV11-2,TRBJ2-3,TRBD2,many,CASSLRLAGEGDTQYF,TGTGCCAGCAGCTTACGTTTGGCGGGAGAGGGAGATACGCAGTATTTT
TRBV27,TRBJ2-3,.,many,CASSPSSTGWDTQYF,TGTGCCAGCAGTCCAAGTAGTACCGGTTGGGATACGCAGTATTTT
TRBV20-1,TRBJ1-2,TRBD1,.,CSARAKTGGEGYGYTF,TGCAGTGCTAGAGCAAAGACAGGGGGCGAAGGCTATGGCTACACCTTC
TRBV29-1,TRBJ2-7,.,many,CSVDTGGAYEQYF,TGCAGCGTGGATACAGGGGGGGCCTACGAGCAGTACTTC
TRBV28,TRBJ2-2,.,many,CASSPGYTGELFF,TGTGCCAGCAGCCCGGGATACACCGGGGAGCTGTTTTTT
TRBV12-3/TRBV12-4,TRBJ1-1,.,many,CASSDLGEAFF,TGTGCCAGCAGCGATTTAGGTGAAGCTTTCTTT
TRBV7-2,TRBJ1-2,.,many,CASSPRAGAGGYTF,TGTGCCAGCAGCCCACGGGCAGGGGCTGGAGGCTACACCTTC
TRBV3-1,TRBJ2-5,TRBD2,many,CASKRGGQETQYF,TGTGCCAGCAAACGGGGGGGCCAAGAGACCCAGTACTTC
TRBV4-1,TRBJ2-7,TRBD1,many,CASSQIRDRSYEQYF,TGCGCCAGCAGCCAGATCCGGGACAGGTCCTACGAGCAGTACTTC
TRBV20-1,TRBJ2-1,TRBD2,many,CSARDLAGESGYNEQFF,TGCAGTGCTAGAGATCTAGCGGGAGAGTCAGGGTACAATGAGCAGTTCTTC